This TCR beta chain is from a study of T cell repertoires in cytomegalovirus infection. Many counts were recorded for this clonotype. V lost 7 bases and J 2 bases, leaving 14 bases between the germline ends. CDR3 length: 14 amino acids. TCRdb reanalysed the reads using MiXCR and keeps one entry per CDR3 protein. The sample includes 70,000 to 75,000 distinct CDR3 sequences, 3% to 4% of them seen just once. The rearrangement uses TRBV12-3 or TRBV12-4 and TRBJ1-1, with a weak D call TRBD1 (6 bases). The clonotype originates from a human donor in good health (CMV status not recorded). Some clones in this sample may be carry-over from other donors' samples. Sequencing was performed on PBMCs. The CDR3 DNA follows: TGTGCCAGCATCCTGACAGGCCTTAACACTGAAGCTTTCTTT. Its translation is CASILTGLNTEAFF.